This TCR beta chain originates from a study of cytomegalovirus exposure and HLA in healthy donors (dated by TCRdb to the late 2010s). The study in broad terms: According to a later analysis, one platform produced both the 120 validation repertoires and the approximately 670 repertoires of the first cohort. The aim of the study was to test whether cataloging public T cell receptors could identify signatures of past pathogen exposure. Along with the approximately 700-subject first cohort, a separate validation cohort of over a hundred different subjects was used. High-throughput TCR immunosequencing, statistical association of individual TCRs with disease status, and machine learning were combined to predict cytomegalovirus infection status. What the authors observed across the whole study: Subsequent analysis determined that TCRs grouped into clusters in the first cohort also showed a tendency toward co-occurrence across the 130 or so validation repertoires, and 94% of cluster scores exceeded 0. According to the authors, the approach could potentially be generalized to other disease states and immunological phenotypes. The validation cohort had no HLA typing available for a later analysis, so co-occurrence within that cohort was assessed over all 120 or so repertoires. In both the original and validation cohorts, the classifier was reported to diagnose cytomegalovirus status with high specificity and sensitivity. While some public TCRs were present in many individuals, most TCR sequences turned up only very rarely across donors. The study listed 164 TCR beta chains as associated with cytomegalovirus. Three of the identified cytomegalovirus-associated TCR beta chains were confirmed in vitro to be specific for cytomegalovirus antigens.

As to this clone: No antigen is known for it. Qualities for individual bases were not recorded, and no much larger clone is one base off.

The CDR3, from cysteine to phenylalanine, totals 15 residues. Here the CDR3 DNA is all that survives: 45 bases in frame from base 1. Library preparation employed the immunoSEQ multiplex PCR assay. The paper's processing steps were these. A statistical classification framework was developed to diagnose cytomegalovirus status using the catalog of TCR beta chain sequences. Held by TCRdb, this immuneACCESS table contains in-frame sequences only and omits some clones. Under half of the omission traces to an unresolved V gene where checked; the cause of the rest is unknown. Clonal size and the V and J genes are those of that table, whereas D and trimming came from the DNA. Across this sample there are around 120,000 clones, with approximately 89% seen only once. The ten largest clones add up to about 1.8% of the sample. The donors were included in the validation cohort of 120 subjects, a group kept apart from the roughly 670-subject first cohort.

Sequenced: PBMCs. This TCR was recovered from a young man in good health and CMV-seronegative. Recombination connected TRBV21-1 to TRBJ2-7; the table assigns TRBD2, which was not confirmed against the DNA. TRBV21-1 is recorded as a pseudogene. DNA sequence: TGTGCCAGCAGTTCACTAGCGGCCCACCCCCTCGAGCAGTACTTC. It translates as CASSSLAAHPLEQYF.